This passage covers 16 T cell receptor beta chains from one sample sequenced in a study of CD8 T cells in ankylosing spondylitis. For these receptors, no antigen is known. Study results and caveats: Made up of about eight highly homologous variants, a TCR beta motif appeared characteristic of ankylosing spondylitis blood.

TCRdb re-analysed the 5' RACE reads in MiXCR, keeping a single row per CDR3 protein. The data show fewer than 550,000 distinct CDR3 sequences, approximately 5.3% seen once. Material for sequencing was blood, either unsorted or a sorted T cell fraction (not recorded which). These TCRs come from a male donor with ankylosing spondylitis.

Only a few counts were recorded for this clonotype. The CDR3 protein is CAWSLGGTGGVDQPQHF. CDR3 DNA sequence: TGTGCCTGGAGTTTGGGTGGAACAGGGGGCGTGGATCAGCCCCAGCATTTT. This chain joins TRBV30 and TRBJ1-5, with 9 bases matching TRBD1. The junction had 13 bases not matched to a gene; V was cut back by 2 bases and J by 5 bases. Germline V gene lookup returns CDR1 GTSNPN and CDR2 SVGIG (reference sequence). The CDR3 consists of 17 residues.

At least ten counts were recorded for this clonotype. V usage is TRBV29-1 and J usage is TRBJ2-3, with D possibly matching TRBD1 (5 bases). Germline V CDR1 and CDR2: SQVTM, ANQGSEA. This CDR3 has 13 amino acids. V shed 6 bases and J shed 5 bases, with 15 bases lying between them. The CDR3 loop is CSVTGQGRDTQYF. Written as DNA, the CDR3 is TGCAGCGTGACGGGTCAGGGCAGAGATACGCAGTATTTT.

This clonotype was counted only a few times. The genes are TRBV4-2 and TRBJ2-7; TRBD1 might be the D (5 bases). CDR1 and CDR2 from the germline V gene are LGHNA and YNFKEQ. The CDR3 length is 14 residues. V was cut by 4 bases and J by 6 bases, with 16 bases left in between. CDR3 nucleotide sequence: TGTGCCAGCAGCCGAGGCAGGGATTCCCTCGAGCAGTACTTC. Residues: CASSRGRDSLEQYF.

The rearrangement links TRBV7-6 to TRBJ2-3, with 7 bases lining up with TRBD2. The length of the CDR3 is 16 residues. In germline, CDR1 is SGHVS, CDR2 FNYEAQ. With 1 base clipped from V and 3 bases from J, the junction kept 7 bases outside the gene matches. Here the CDR3 reads CASSLELATFTDTQYF. The CDR3 nucleotides read TGTGCCAGCAGCTTAGAACTAGCGACTTTTACAGATACGCAGTATTTT.

In the case of this clonotype: This sequence may be a read error, since a much larger clone differs from it by one base. V gene TRBV12-3 or TRBV12-4 combines with J gene TRBJ2-5, with D possibly TRBD2 on 6 matching bases. This CDR3 is 15 amino acids long. V was cut by 10 bases and J by 5 bases, with 23 bases left in between. CDR3 nucleotides: TGTGCCAACAGCCCACGGACCCTCGCGGGGGAGACCCAGTACTTC. Translation gives CANSPRTLAGETQYF.

This clonotype was counted ten times or more. The V gene is TRBV20-1, the J gene TRBJ2-7; the D gene is possibly TRBD2 (5 bases). V was shortened by 0 bases and J by 0 bases, with 12 bases between the two germline ends. Germline V CDR1 and CDR2: DFQATT, SNEGSKA (reference sequence). CDR3 length: 15 residues. CDR3 nucleotide sequence: TGCAGTGCTAGAGATCAGCAGCGGATCTCCTACGAGCAGTACTTC. Translated, it gives CSARDQQRISYEQYF.

J is TRBJ2-7 and V is TRBV20-1, with D possibly being TRBD1 (6 bases). Germline loops: CDR1 DFQATT, CDR2 SNEGSKA (reference sequence). The CDR3 has 15 residues. The V gene lost 0 bases and the J gene lost 2 bases, with 14 bases spanning the gap. The CDR3 region has the DNA TGCAGTGCTAGAGATTACAGGGAGAGGCCCTACGAGCAGTACTTC. This codes for CSARDYRERPYEQYF.

This clonotype was detected ten times or more. The chain carries TRBV10-3 and TRBJ2-1; D gene unclear. Looked up from germline, CDR1 is ENHRY and CDR2 is SYGVKD. This CDR3 is 16 amino acids long. Trimming took 3 bases from V and 0 from J, leaving 12 bases between them. The CDR3 DNA follows: TGTGCCATCAGTGAAATGGAAGCTAGCTCCTACAATGAGCAGTTCTTC. This translates into CAISEMEASSYNEQFF.

This clonotype has at least ten counts. The chain carries TRBV20-1 and TRBJ2-1; D gene uncertain. The CDR3 has 13 amino acids. Germline CDR1 and CDR2: DFQATT and SNEGSKA (reference sequence). V dropped 2 bases and J dropped 1 base, with 6 bases sitting between them. CDR3 bases: TGCAGTGCTAGACCTAGTTCCTACAATGAGCAGTTCTTC. Translation: CSARPSSYNEQFF.

This chain uses TRBV28 with TRBJ2-7; 10 nucleotides line up with TRBD1. This CDR3 comprises 13 residues. Germline V lookup: CDR1 MDHEN, CDR2 SYDVKM. J lost 9 bases, V lost 6 bases, and 8 bases had no gene match. CDR3 in DNA: TGTGCCAGCAGCCGGGACAGGGGTGCGCGGCAGTACTTC. Its protein product is CASSRDRGARQYF.

This clonotype was counted at least ten times. The CDR3 coding sequence is TGTGCCAGCAGCCTCACGAAGGGGGCAGGTGGCTACACCTTC. Encoded protein: CASSLTKGAGGYTF. V and J are TRBV7-9 and TRBJ1-2, with 7 positions matching TRBD1. Per the germline V gene, CDR1 is SEHNR and CDR2 is FQNEAQ (reference sequence). J lost 7 bases, V lost 5 bases, and 10 bases had no gene match. The CDR3 is 14 amino acids.

This clonotype has just a few counts. The rearrangement links TRBV12-3 or TRBV12-4 to TRBJ1-2; TRBD1 is a possible D gene (6 bases). The CDR3 covers 13 residues. V lost 5 bases to trimming and J lost 8 bases, with 15 bases between them. This chain's CDR3 is CASSPGRGFGYTF. DNA of the CDR3: TGTGCCAGCAGTCCAGGGAGGGGGTTCGGCTACACCTTC.

This clonotype was counted many times. The chain combines TRBV20-1 with TRBJ1-2, with D unresolved. Per the germline V gene, CDR1 is DFQATT and CDR2 is SNEGSKA (reference sequence). There are 12 residues in the CDR3. V shed 6 bases and J shed 7 bases, with 15 bases lying between them. The CDR3 bases are TGCAGTGCCCCCCCCGCTACCGCTGGCTACACCTTC. This gives the protein CSAPPATAGYTF.

The V gene is TRBV5-1, the J gene TRBJ2-3; TRBD2 aligns across 8 bases. This CDR3 region has 17 residues. Per germline, CDR1 SGHRS and CDR2 YFSETQ. The trim removed 0 bases at V and 2 bases at J, leaving 8 bases unmatched. CDR3 sequence (DNA): TGCGCCAGCAGCTTGGCCGCGGGAGGAGCCTACACAGATACGCAGTATTTT. It translates to CASSLAAGGAYTDTQYF.

This clonotype was recorded a few times. V and J are TRBV11-2 and TRBJ2-1, with no clear D. The CDR3 length is 15 residues. Germline V gene sequence: CDR1 SGHAT, CDR2 FQNNGV. Trimming stripped 1 base from V and 7 bases from J, with 14 bases between. The CDR3, as DNA: TGTGCCAGCAGCTTAGTTTCCCCCCCCTGGAATGAGCAGTTCTTC. This translates into CASSLVSPPWNEQFF.

With regard to this clonotype: One base away lies a much larger clone, so this may be a sequencing read error. The chain links TRBV6-1 to TRBJ2-5; a weak D match, TRBD1 (6 bases). The germline V and J ends were trimmed by 6 bases and 6 bases, with 17 bases remaining between them. This CDR3 is built from 14 residues. Germline V gene sequence: CDR1 MNHNS, CDR2 SASEGT. The CDR3 reads CASSRWGREKTQYF. The CDR3, as DNA: TGTGCCAGCAGCCGGTGGGGGCGCGAGAAGACCCAGTACTTC.